This entry lists 11 T cell receptor beta chains sequenced from one sample in a study of T cells in Graves' hyperthyroidism and ophthalmopathy (dated by TCRdb to the late 2010s). Receptor libraries were prepared by multiplex PCR. TCRdb shows the sequencer as Illumina HiSeq 2000. TCR beta CDR3 regions were amplified from RNA transcripts. For the first round of RT-PCR on the TCR CDR3, the HTBI primer set was used together with the Qiagen OneStep RT-PCR kit. Using fastp at Q25 and MiXCR, TCRdb reprocessed the public reads and kept productive beta chains. Entries that share a CDR3 protein sequence are merged under the most common genes and DNA. This sample is represented by about 400,000 distinct CDR3 sequences; 11% to 15% of them were singletons. Under 30% of the sample rests with the top ten. Material: blood. These receptors all stem from a man aged 45-65 years with Graves' ophthalmopathy.

V usage is TRBV7-9 and J usage is TRBJ2-5; 8 bases align to TRBD2. CDR3 length: 16 residues. The V gene's germline CDR1 is SEHNR and CDR2 FQNEAQ (reference sequence). The ends lost 1 base at V and 5 bases at J; junction bases unmatched: 9. CDR3 nucleotides: TGTGCCAGCAGCTTAGAGCTTGGACTAGCTGTGGAGACCCAGTACTTC. Translation gives CASSLELGLAVETQYF.

There are many counts of this clonotype. V usage is TRBV28 and J usage is TRBJ2-1, with 7 bases aligning to TRBD1. The CDR3 totals 16 residues. J lost 5 bases, V lost 6 bases, and 13 bases had no gene match. The V gene's germline CDR1 is MDHEN and CDR2 SYDVKM. The chain's CDR3 is CASSSSRGTLNNEQFF. DNA for the CDR3: TGTGCCAGCAGCAGTTCCAGGGGGACGCTTAACAATGAGCAGTTCTTC.

In this sample, this clonotype turned up many times. The chain uses TRBV11-2 and TRBJ2-2, with TRBD2 matching over 12 bases. This CDR3 has 19 residues. CDR1 is SGHAT and CDR2 is FQNNGV in the germline V gene. V dropped 0 bases and J dropped 4; count of bases not matched to a gene: 9. CDR3 sequence reads: CASSLELLAGGTSTGELFF. The CDR3 DNA follows: TGTGCCAGCAGCTTAGAATTACTAGCGGGAGGCACTTCCACCGGGGAGCTGTTTTTT.

This clonotype showed up many times. V and J are TRBV6-2 or TRBV6-3 and TRBJ2-7; 8 nucleotides line up with TRBD1. CDR3 length equals 15 residues. The V and J ends lost 0 bases and 6 bases, in that order; junction bases with no gene match: 7. Germline loops: CDR1 MNHEY, CDR2 SVGEGT. The CDR3 protein is CASSYSQGAVVEQYF. In nucleotides, the CDR3 is TGTGCCAGCAGTTACTCGCAGGGGGCGGTTGTCGAGCAGTACTTC.

The genes are TRBV20-1 and TRBJ2-7; no definite D call. The germline CDR1 and CDR2 sequences are DFQATT and SNEGSKA (reference sequence). The CDR3 is made up of 12 amino acids. Trimming cost V 0 bases and J 3 bases, with 6 bases left between them. The DNA of the CDR3 is TGCAGTGCTAGAGACTATTTCTACGAGCAGTACTTC. Translation: CSARDYFYEQYF.

The gene calls are TRBV27 and TRBJ2-1; the match to TRBD2 covers 8 bases. CDR1 and CDR2 from the germline V gene are MNHEY and SMNVEV (reference sequence). With V trimmed by 5 bases and J by 9 bases, 9 bases remained unmatched. The CDR3 is 14 residues long. The CDR3 is CASSPGLAKGEQFF. The CDR3 DNA follows: TGTGCCAGCAGTCCCGGACTAGCAAAGGGTGAGCAGTTCTTC.

Remarks on this clonotype: A much more abundant neighbour one base away suggests this may be a read error. V gene TRBV12-3 or TRBV12-4 combines with J gene TRBJ2-1; 13 nucleotides agree with TRBD2. The length of the CDR3 is 15 residues. Trimming at V came to 5 bases and at J to 6 bases, leaving 4 bases not matched to a gene. CDR3 nucleotides: TGTGCCAGCAGTACGGGACTAGCGGGACCCAATGAGCAGTTCTTC. This encodes CASSTGLAGPNEQFF.

This clonotype was counted at least ten times. This sequence joins TRBV2 and TRBJ1-1; no clear D gene. V lost 7 bases, J lost 0 bases, and 9 bases lay in between. From germline, CDR1 is SNHLY and CDR2 FYNNEI. The CDR3 runs to 13 residues. CDR3 bases: TGTGCCAGCACGCTCCTAGTGAACACTGAAGCTTTCTTT. It is translated as CASTLLVNTEAFF.

This clonotype was seen a handful of times. The chain is built from TRBV5-1 and TRBJ1-4, with D possibly TRBD1 on 5 matching bases. This CDR3 has 12 residues. V lost 4 bases to trimming and J lost 8 bases, with 9 bases between them. Germline V gives CDR1 SGHRS, CDR2 YFSETQ. This chain's CDR3 is CASSRQGEKLFF. In nucleotides, the CDR3 is TGCGCCAGCAGCCGGCAGGGAGAAAAACTGTTTTTT.

Ten or more counts support this clonotype. The chain links TRBV5-6 to TRBJ1-4; the D is unclear. This CDR3 region has 15 residues. CDR1 SGHDT and CDR2 YYEEEE come from the germline V gene. The V end was cut by 4 bases, the J end by 4 bases, with 14 bases between. This chain's CDR3 is CASSTDPGGNEKLFF. CDR3 bases: TGTGCCAGCAGCACGGACCCGGGAGGTAATGAAAAACTGTTTTTT.

The chain combines TRBV2 with TRBJ2-2; D uncertain. The CDR3 consists of 12 residues. The V gene lost 6 bases and the J gene lost 1 base, with 3 bases spanning the gap. Germline V gene sequence: CDR1 SNHLY, CDR2 FYNNEI. The CDR3, as DNA: TGTGCCAGCAGACGGAACACCGGGGAGCTGTTTTTT. Translating gives CASRRNTGELFF.